This entry lists 25 T cell receptor beta chains sequenced from one sample in a study of shared clonotypes between healthy human individuals. Profiling relied on immunoSEQ multiplex PCR, and the TCRdb table lists in-frame clones only, not all of them. The table records around 2,000,000 clones, 90% to 95% of them present only once. Naive CD8 isolation took CD45RO-negative cells positively selected for CCR7 and excluded terminally differentiated effector memory CD45RA+ cells. The sequencing sample was made of naive CD8+ T cells from PBMCs. Receptor source: a man between 18 and 29 years old in good health. Some clones in this sample may be carry-over from other donors' samples.

V and J are TRBV27 and TRBJ1-2; D uncertain. With 4 bases removed from V and 3 bases from J, the gap between germline ends came to 9 bases. This CDR3 region has 13 residues. Germline lookup yields CDR1 MNHEY and CDR2 SMNVEV (reference sequence). The CDR3 DNA sequence: TGTGCCAGCAGTTCGGACGGTTACTATGGCTACACCTTC. The encoded protein is CASSSDGYYGYTF.

Concerning this clone: At the DNA level, this CDR3 is encoded by other sequences in the same sample as well. The rearrangement uses TRBV13 and TRBJ1-5; TRBD1 agrees at 7 bases. With V trimmed by 3 bases and J by 7 bases, 6 bases remained unmatched. Looked up from germline, CDR1 is PRHDT and CDR2 is FYEKMQ (reference sequence). The CDR3 has 14 amino acids. The CDR3 reads CASSFRQGQQPQHF. In nucleotides, the CDR3 is TGTGCCAGCAGCTTTAGACAGGGACAGCAGCCCCAGCATTTT. Drawing the rest from reference TRBV13 and TRBJ1-5, the complete variable domain is AAGVIQSPRHLIKEKRETATLKCYPIPRHDTVYWYQQGPGQDPQFLISFYEKMQSDKGSIPDRFSAQQFSDYHSELNMSSLELGDSALYFCASSFRQGQQPQHFGDGTRLSIL.

J is TRBJ2-1 and V is TRBV27; no reliable D call. The CDR3 sequence is 15 residues long. Trimming stripped 5 bases from V and 9 bases from J, with 20 bases between. Germline CDR1 MNHEY, CDR2 SMNVEV (reference sequence). CDR3 DNA: TGTGCCAGCAGTCCCCATATGGCCCTGGGCGTTGAGCAGTTCTTC. Encoded protein: CASSPHMALGVEQFF.

The chain combines TRBV14 with TRBJ1-3; no clear D. The germline V gene has CDR1 SGHDN and CDR2 FVKESK. Deletions cut 2 bases from V and 0 bases from J, with 5 bases between. The CDR3 is 14 amino acids. CDR3 region: CASSQLDSGNTIYF. The CDR3 region has the DNA TGTGCCAGCAGCCAACTCGACTCTGGAAACACCATATATTTT.

This clone occurred once. The chain has TRBV9 and TRBJ2-2, with 8 bases that match TRBD2. Germline-derived CDR1 and CDR2 are SGDLS and YYNGEE. The trim removed 0 bases at V and 0 bases at J, leaving 7 bases unmatched. CDR3 length equals 18 residues. The CDR3 loop reads CASSVEGRGLANTGELFF. The CDR3 DNA reads TGTGCCAGCAGCGTAGAGGGTAGGGGACTAGCGAACACCGGGGAGCTGTTTTTT. The whole variable domain, remainder taken from reference TRBV9 and TRBJ2-2, is DSGVTQTPKHLITATGQRVTLRCSPRSGDLSVYWYQQSLDQGLQFLIQYYNGEERAKGNILERFSAQQFPDLHSELNLSSLELGDSALYFCASSVEGRGLANTGELFFGEGSRLTVL.

The chain uses TRBV4-3 and TRBJ2-1, with D possibly being TRBD1 or TRBD2 (5 bases each). V dropped 1 base and J dropped 11 bases, with 12 bases sitting between them. Germline CDR1 and CDR2: LGHNA and YSLEER. The CDR3 is 13 residues long. The CDR3: CASSQAPQGQQFF. The CDR3 coding sequence is TGCGCCAGCAGCCAAGCCCCTCAGGGACAGCAGTTCTTC.

V usage is TRBV7-6 and J usage is TRBJ2-2; maybe TRBD2 (6 bases). This CDR3 spans 16 amino acids. V lost 4 bases, J lost 4 bases, and 16 bases lay in between. CDR1 is SGHVS and CDR2 is FNYEAQ in the germline V gene. CDR3 in DNA: TGTGCCAGCAGCTACGAGGGGCAGGGAGGCACCGGGGAGCTGTTTTTT. This sequence encodes CASSYEGQGGTGELFF. The whole variable domain, remainder taken from reference TRBV7-6 and TRBJ2-2, is GAGVSQSPRYKVTKRGQDVALRCDPISGHVSLYWYRQALGQGPEFLTYFNYEAQQDKSGLPNDRFSAERPEGSISTLTIQRTEQRDSAMYRCASSYEGQGGTGELFFGEGSRLTVL.

This sequence joins TRBV27 and TRBJ2-7; tentative D call: TRBD2 (5 bases). The CDR3 is made up of 12 amino acids. V dropped 6 bases and J dropped 5 bases, with 11 bases sitting between them. Germline assignment: CDR1 MNHEY and CDR2 SMNVEV (reference sequence). CDR3 coding DNA: TGTGCCAGCAGGGACTTACTCAACGAGCAGTACTTC. It translates to CASRDLLNEQYF.

This clone was seen a single time. The rearrangement uses TRBV27 and TRBJ1-1; TRBD1 is a possible D gene (5 bases). The CDR3 contains 13 residues. CDR1 MNHEY and CDR2 SMNVEV come from the germline V gene (reference sequence). The V and J ends lost 6 bases and 3 bases respectively, with 11 bases between them. The CDR3 loop is CASSLGEDTEAFF. CDR3 DNA: TGTGCCAGCAGCCTGGGGGAGGACACTGAAGCTTTCTTT.

The chain combines TRBV11-2 with TRBJ1-2; D gene ambiguous. This CDR3 is built from 13 residues. The V and J ends lost 1 base and 1 base respectively, with 4 bases between them. Germline assignment: CDR1 SGHAT and CDR2 FQNNGV. The DNA of the CDR3 is TGTGCCAGCAGCTTAGGGAATAACTATGGCTACACCTTC. Amino acid sequence: CASSLGNNYGYTF.

The CDR3 DNA sequence: TGCGCCAGCAGATCACGCACCGGGACAGGGGGGATAACGGAGCAGTACTTC. Its protein is CASRSRTGTGGITEQYF. This chain joins TRBV5-1 and TRBJ2-7; 11 nucleotides agree with TRBD1. With 5 bases clipped from V and 7 bases from J, the junction kept 17 bases outside the gene matches. This CDR3 has 17 amino acids. Germline CDR1 SGHRS, CDR2 YFSETQ.

This sequence joins TRBV29-1 and TRBJ2-1, with 8 bases that match TRBD2. CDR1 and CDR2 from the germline V gene are SQVTM and ANQGSEA. V was clipped by 3 bases and J by 10 bases; unmatched bases: 14. The CDR3 is 15 residues long. CDR3 region: CSVERSGLAHGEQFF. The CDR3 coding sequence is TGCAGCGTTGAGCGAAGCGGACTAGCCCACGGGGAGCAGTTCTTC.

The chain couples TRBV9 to TRBJ2-1; D is perhaps TRBD2 (6 bases). The CDR3 runs 15 residues. Per the germline V gene, CDR1 is SGDLS and CDR2 is YYNGEE. V dropped 0 bases and J dropped 2 bases, with 9 bases sitting between them. CDR3 loop: CASSVALAAYNEQFF. The CDR3 DNA follows: TGTGCCAGCAGCGTAGCTTTAGCGGCCTACAATGAGCAGTTCTTC.

The rearrangement links TRBV7-9 to TRBJ2-3; maybe TRBD2 (5 bases). The CDR3 extends over 14 amino acids. Trimming removed 8 bases from V and 5 bases from J, with 17 bases in between. CDR1 and CDR2 from the germline V gene are SEHNR and FQNEAQ (reference sequence). CDR3 protein: CASLPTGRKDTQYF. CDR3 DNA: TGTGCCAGCCTACCCACGGGGAGAAAAGATACGCAGTATTTT.

This sequence joins TRBV11-2 and TRBJ2-2; 9 bases match TRBD2. The CDR3 length is 17 residues. After removal of 5 bases from V and 6 bases from J, the junction contained 13 bases not matched to a gene. Germline V gene sequence: CDR1 SGHAT, CDR2 FQNNGV. The CDR3 DNA sequence: TGTGCCAGCAGCCCCTCCATAGCGGGAGCTCGGGCCGGGGAGCTGTTTTTT. Amino acid sequence: CASSPSIAGARAGELFF.

This chain connects TRBV4-1 to TRBJ1-2; D gene uncertain. Per germline, CDR1 MGHRA and CDR2 YSYEKL. V dropped 4 bases and J dropped 7 bases, with 13 bases sitting between them. This CDR3 region has 13 residues. The CDR3 protein is CASSLPPEPGYTF. CDR3 bases: TGCGCCAGCAGCCTCCCCCCGGAGCCTGGCTACACCTTC.

This chain uses TRBV30 with TRBJ1-4; D gene ambiguous. The CDR3 runs 13 residues. Germline lookup yields CDR1 GTSNPN and CDR2 SVGIG (reference sequence). V was clipped by 4 bases and J by 5 bases, with 11 bases between them. The DNA of the CDR3 is TGTGCCTGGACCGACCGATGGAATGAAAAACTGTTTTTT. It translates to CAWTDRWNEKLFF. The variable domain in full, with the rest retrieved from reference TRBV30 and TRBJ1-4, is SQTIHQWPATLVQPVGSPLSLECTVEGTSNPNLYWYRQAAGRGLQLLFYSVGIGQISSEVPQNLSASRPQDRQFILSSKKLLLSDSGFYLCAWTDRWNEKLFFGSGTQLSVL.

The V gene is TRBV6-4, the J gene TRBJ2-7; TRBD1 aligns across 9 bases. Germline-derived CDR1 and CDR2 are MRHNA and SNTAGT. V lost 5 bases, J lost 4 bases, and 6 bases stayed unmatched. This CDR3 region has 14 residues. CDR3 protein: CASSPGTGKYEQYF. The DNA for the CDR3 is TGTGCCAGCAGTCCCGGGACAGGGAAGTACGAGCAGTACTTC.

This chain joins TRBV19 and TRBJ2-1; D gene unclear. Germline CDR1 LNHDA, CDR2 SQIVND (reference sequence). The ends were cut back, 3 bases at V and 10 bases at J, with 19 bases in the middle. The CDR3 loop spans 15 amino acids. The CDR3 protein is CASSMGGPSQLEQFF. For the CDR3, the DNA is TGTGCCAGTAGTATGGGCGGACCCTCTCAGTTAGAGCAGTTCTTC. The whole variable domain, remainder taken from reference TRBV19 and TRBJ2-1, is DGGITQSPKYLFRKEGQNVTLSCEQNLNHDAMYWYRQDPGQGLRLIYYSQIVNDFQKGDIAEGYSVSREKKESFPLTVTSAQKNPTAFYLCASSMGGPSQLEQFFGPGTRLTVL.

The chain is built from TRBV7-8 and TRBJ1-1, with D unclear. CDR3 length: 12 amino acids. Germline V gives CDR1 SGHVS, CDR2 FQNEAQ. V lost 1 base, J lost 11 bases, and 11 bases lay in between. CDR3 in DNA: TGTGCCAGCAGCTTAGGTAGTAGACCCGCTTTCTTT. The encoded protein is CASSLGSRPAFF. Together with reference TRBV7-8 and TRBJ1-1, the CDR3 gives the full variable domain: GAGVSQSPRYKVAKRGQDVALRCDPISGHVSLFWYQQALGQGPEFLTYFQNEAQLDKSGLPSDRFFAERPEGSVSTLKIQRTQQEDSAVYLCASSLGSRPAFFGQGTRLTVV.

This clone was seen once. In the same sample, other DNA sequences code for this CDR3. V is TRBV11-2 and J is TRBJ1-5; D remains unclear. Germline V gives CDR1 SGHAT, CDR2 FQNNGV. This CDR3 is built from 13 residues. Between the trimmed V and J ends, which lost 0 bases and 5 bases, there was a span of 5 bases. In DNA form, the CDR3 reads TGTGCCAGCAGCTTAGAAAGGGATCAGCCCCAGCATTTT. It codes for CASSLERDQPQHF.

The V and J genes are TRBV4-2 and TRBJ1-4, with TRBD1 identical over 7 bases. The germline gives CDR1 LGHNA, CDR2 YNFKEQ. V dropped 3 bases and J dropped 4; count of bases not matched to a gene: 14. This CDR3 comprises 18 residues. This chain's CDR3 is CASSQERGGQAINEKLFF. The CDR3 nucleotides read TGTGCCAGCAGCCAGGAAAGAGGCGGACAGGCGATTAATGAAAAACTGTTTTTT.

The rearrangement uses TRBV27 and TRBJ2-7; TRBD1 matches at 9 bases. The J segment lost 3 bases and the V segment lost 1 base, leaving 10 bases of the junction unmatched. Germline values: CDR1 MNHEY, CDR2 SMNVEV (reference sequence). The CDR3 spans 17 residues. CDR3 DNA: TGTGCCAGCAGTTTATTGGGGGGACAGGGAATTAGCTACGAGCAGTACTTC. Translated: CASSLLGGQGISYEQYF.

This clone has only a few counts. Other DNA sequences in this sample translate to the same CDR3. The chain couples TRBV7-9 to TRBJ2-3; unclear D gene. Germline V CDR1 and CDR2: SEHNR, FQNEAQ (reference sequence). CDR3 length: 13 residues. V gave up 5 bases and J gave up 0 bases, with 6 bases separating them. The DNA of the CDR3 is TGTGCCAGCAGCCCCACTAGCACAGATACGCAGTATTTT. The encoded protein is CASSPTSTDTQYF.

The chain combines TRBV27 with TRBJ1-1; 10 bases line up with TRBD1. V shed 5 bases and J 11 bases; nucleotides not matched to a gene: 8. Germline CDR1 is MNHEY and CDR2 is SMNVEV (reference sequence). The CDR3 has 13 amino acids. CDR3 sequence (DNA): TGTGCCAGCAGTCCGACAGGGGGCTCCACTGCTTTCTTT. Translation: CASSPTGGSTAFF.